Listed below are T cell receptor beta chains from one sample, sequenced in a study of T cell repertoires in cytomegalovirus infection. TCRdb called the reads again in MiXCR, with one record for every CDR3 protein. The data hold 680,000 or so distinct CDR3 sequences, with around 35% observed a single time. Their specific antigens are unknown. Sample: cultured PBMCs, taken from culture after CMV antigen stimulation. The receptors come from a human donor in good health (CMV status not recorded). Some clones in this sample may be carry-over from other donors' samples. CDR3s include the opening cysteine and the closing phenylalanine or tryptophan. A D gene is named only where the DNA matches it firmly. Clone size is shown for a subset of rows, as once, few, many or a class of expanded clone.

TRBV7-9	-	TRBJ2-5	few	CASNIETGTQYF	TGTGCCAGCAACATCGAAACAGGGACCCAGTACTTC
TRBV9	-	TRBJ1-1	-	CASSPSGAGKAFF	TGTGCCAGCAGCCCTAGTGGTGCCGGTAAAGCTTTCTTT
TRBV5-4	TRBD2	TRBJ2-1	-	CASSDKAQTSGAYNEQFF	TGTGCCAGCAGCGACAAAGCTCAGACTAGCGGGGCCTACAATGAGCAGTTCTTC
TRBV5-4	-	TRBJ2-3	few	CASSLTGVEDTQYF	TGTGCCAGCAGCTTGACGGGAGTCGAGGATACGCAGTATTTT
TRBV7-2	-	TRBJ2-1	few	CASSLHGGSSNEQFF	TGTGCCAGCAGCTTACACGGGGGCTCCTCCAATGAGCAGTTCTTC
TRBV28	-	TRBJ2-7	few	CASTSYRGRAYEQYF	TGTGCCAGCACCTCCTATCGAGGCAGGGCCTACGAGCAGTACTTC
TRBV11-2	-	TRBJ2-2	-	CASSLGGGRGPGRNTGELFF	TGTGCCAGCAGCTTAGGAGGTGGGAGAGGTCCCGGAAGGAACACCGGGGAGCTGTTTTTT
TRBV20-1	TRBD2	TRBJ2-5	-	CSAGLAGVVAETQYF	TGCAGTGCCGGACTAGCGGGAGTGGTGGCGGAGACCCAGTACTTC
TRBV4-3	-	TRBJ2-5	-	CASSQDLWGGETQYF	TGCGCCAGCAGCCAAGATTTATGGGGAGGAGAGACCCAGTACTTC
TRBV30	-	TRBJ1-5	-	CAWSVPPGNQPQHF	TGTGCCTGGAGTGTCCCCCCGGGGAATCAGCCCCAGCATTTT
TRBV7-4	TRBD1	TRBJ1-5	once	CASSLATGATYSNQPQHF	TGTGCCAGCAGCTTGGCGACAGGGGCAACATATAGCAATCAGCCCCAGCATTTT
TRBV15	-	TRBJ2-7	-	CATSLDSYEQYF	TGTGCCACCAGCCTAGATTCCTACGAGCAGTACTTC
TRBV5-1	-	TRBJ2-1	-	CASSKDAKHDNEQFF	TGCGCCAGCAGCAAAGACGCGAAACATGACAATGAGCAGTTCTTC
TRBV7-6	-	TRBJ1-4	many	CASSLTGATNEKLFF	TGTGCCAGCAGCTTAACAGGAGCAACTAATGAAAAACTGTTTTTT
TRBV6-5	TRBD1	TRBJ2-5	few	CASSYSEDRAQETQYF	TGTGCCAGCAGTTACTCGGAGGACAGGGCGCAAGAGACCCAGTACTTC
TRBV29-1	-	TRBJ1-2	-	CSVASVGYGYTF	TGCAGCGTTGCCAGTGTCGGGTATGGCTACACCTTC
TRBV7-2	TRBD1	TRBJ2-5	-	CASSPTGLTGERETQYF	TGTGCCAGCAGCCCGACCGGCCTTACAGGGGAGCGCGAGACCCAGTACTTC
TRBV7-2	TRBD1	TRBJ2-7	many	CASRLTGGSYEQYF	TGTGCCAGCAGGCTGACAGGGGGATCCTACGAGCAGTACTTC
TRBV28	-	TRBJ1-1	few	CASSLLPGTSNTEAFF	TGTGCCAGCAGTTTATTACCCGGGACTTCGAACACTGAAGCTTTCTTT
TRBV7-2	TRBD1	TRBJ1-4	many	CASSTGTVNEKLFF	TGTGCCAGCAGCACCGGGACAGTAAATGAAAAACTGTTTTTT
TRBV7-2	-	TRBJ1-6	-	CASSLEAGTPLHF	TGTGCCAGCAGCTTAGAGGCGGGGACACCCCTCCACTTT
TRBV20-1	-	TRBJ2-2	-	CSAPIPRGEAGELFF	TGCAGTGCCCCCATCCCCCGGGGAGAGGCCGGGGAGCTGTTTTTT
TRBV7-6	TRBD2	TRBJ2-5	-	CASSLNGGRETQYF	TGTGCCAGCAGCTTAAACGGGGGGAGGGAGACCCAGTACTTC
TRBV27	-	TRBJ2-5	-	CASSRQGIWGQETQYF	TGTGCCAGCAGTAGGCAGGGGATTTGGGGGCAAGAGACCCAGTACTTC
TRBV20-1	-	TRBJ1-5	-	CSASVPGGGNQPQHF	TGCAGTGCTAGTGTCCCGGGGGGGGGGAATCAGCCCCAGCATTTT
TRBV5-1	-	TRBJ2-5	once	CASRQEGLETQYF	TGCGCCAGCAGGCAGGAGGGACTCGAGACCCAGTACTTC
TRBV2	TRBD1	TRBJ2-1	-	CASSDPPDRPSYNEQFF	TGTGCCAGCAGTGATCCCCCGGACAGGCCTTCCTACAATGAGCAGTTCTTC
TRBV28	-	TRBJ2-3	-	CASSHTSSTDTQYF	TGTGCCAGCAGCCATACTTCTAGCACAGATACGCAGTATTTT
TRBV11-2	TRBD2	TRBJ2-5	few	CASSFWGGRAGGTQYF	TGTGCCAGCAGCTTTTGGGGCGGGAGGGCCGGGGGGACCCAGTACTTC
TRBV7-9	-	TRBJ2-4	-	CASSPLGHIQYF	TGTGCCAGCAGTCCCTTGGGGCACATTCAGTACTTC
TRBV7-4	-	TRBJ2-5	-	CASSLVPGPRETQYF	TGTGCCAGCAGCTTAGTCCCGGGACCAAGAGAGACCCAGTACTTC
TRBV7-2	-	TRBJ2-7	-	CASSPVRSSYEQYF	TGTGCCAGCAGCCCTGTGCGGAGCTCCTACGAGCAGTACTTC
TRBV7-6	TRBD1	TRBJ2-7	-	CASSFRTGGTEQYF	TGTGCCAGCAGCTTTAGGACAGGCGGTACCGAGCAGTACTTC
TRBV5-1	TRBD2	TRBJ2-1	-	CASSLDLAGGLNEQFF	TGCGCCAGCAGCTTGGACCTAGCGGGGGGTCTTAATGAGCAGTTCTTC
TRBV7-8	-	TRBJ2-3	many	CASSLTAASTDTQYF	TGTGCCAGCAGCTTAACTGCAGCTAGCACAGATACGCAGTATTTT
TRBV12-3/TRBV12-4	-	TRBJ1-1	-	CASSFGLEAFF	TGTGCCAGCAGTTTTGGTCTTGAAGCTTTCTTT
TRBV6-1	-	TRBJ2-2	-	CASSEALGGGGELFF	TGTGCCAGCAGTGAAGCGCTTGGGGGAGGCGGGGAGCTGTTTTTT
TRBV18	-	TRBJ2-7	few	CASSPGGTASYEQYF	TGTGCCAGCTCGCCCGGCGGGACGGCCTCCTACGAGCAGTACTTC
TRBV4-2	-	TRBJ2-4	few	CASSQELEGDIQYF	TGTGCCAGCAGCCAAGAGTTGGAGGGGGACATTCAGTACTTC
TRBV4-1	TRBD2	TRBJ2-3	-	CASSHQRGVDTQYF	TGCGCCAGCAGCCACCAGCGGGGGGTTGATACGCAGTATTTT
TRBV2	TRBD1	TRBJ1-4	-	CASRQGSPNEKLFF	TGTGCCAGCCGACAGGGGTCACCTAATGAAAAACTGTTTTTT
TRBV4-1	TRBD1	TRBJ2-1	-	CASSQEGTDSYNEQFF	TGCGCCAGCAGCCAAGAAGGGACAGACTCCTACAATGAGCAGTTCTTC
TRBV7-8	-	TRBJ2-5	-	CASRAEETQYF	TGTGCCAGCAGAGCGGAAGAGACCCAGTACTTC
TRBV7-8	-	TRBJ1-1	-	CASSPSLTEAFF	TGTGCCAGCAGCCCCTCTTTAACTGAAGCTTTCTTT
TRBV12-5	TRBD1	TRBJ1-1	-	CASGIPGGTEAFF	TGTGCTAGTGGTATTCCAGGGGGGACTGAAGCTTTCTTT
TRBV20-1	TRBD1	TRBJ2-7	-	CSARSRDRDPYEQYF	TGCAGTGCTAGGAGCCGGGACAGGGACCCCTACGAGCAGTACTTC
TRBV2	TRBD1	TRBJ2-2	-	CASRQGATGELFF	TGTGCCAGCCGGCAGGGGGCAACCGGGGAGCTGTTTTTT
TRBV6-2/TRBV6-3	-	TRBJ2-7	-	CASSFEIYPTLATHDSEQYF	TGTGCCAGCAGTTTCGAGATCTATCCCACACTGGCTACACATGATAGCGAGCAGTACTTC
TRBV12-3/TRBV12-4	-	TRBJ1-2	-	CASSLVTGRGDGYTF	TGTGCCAGCAGTTTAGTCACAGGGCGAGGGGATGGCTACACCTTC
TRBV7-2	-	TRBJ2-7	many	CASSSAGTVSYEQYF	TGTGCCAGCAGCTCAGCAGGGACGGTGTCCTACGAGCAGTACTTC